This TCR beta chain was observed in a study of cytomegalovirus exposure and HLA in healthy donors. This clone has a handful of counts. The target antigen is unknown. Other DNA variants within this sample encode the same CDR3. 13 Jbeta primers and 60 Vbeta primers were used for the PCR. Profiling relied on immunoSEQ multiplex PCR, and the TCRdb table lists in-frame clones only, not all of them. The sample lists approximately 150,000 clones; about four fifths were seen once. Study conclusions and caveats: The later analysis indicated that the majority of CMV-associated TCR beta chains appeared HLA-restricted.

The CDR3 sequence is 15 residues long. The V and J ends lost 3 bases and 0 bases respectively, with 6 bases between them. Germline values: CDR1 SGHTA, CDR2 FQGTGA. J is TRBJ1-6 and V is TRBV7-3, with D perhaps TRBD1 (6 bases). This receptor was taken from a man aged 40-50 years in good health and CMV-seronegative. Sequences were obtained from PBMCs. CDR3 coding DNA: TGTGCCAGCAGCTTGGACAGCTCCTATAATTCACCCCTCCACTTT. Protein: CASSLDSSYNSPLHF.